The clone carrying this T cell receptor (beta chain) was picked up many times. Its matching antigen is unknown. The data were obtained in a study of T cells after posttransplantation cyclophosphamide. Regarding the study as a whole: TRB clonality was highly associated with recipient CMV seropositivity and reactivation.

The ends were cut back, 4 bases at V and 4 bases at J, with 16 bases in the middle. The CDR3 contains 15 residues. Germline V CDR1 and CDR2: LGHNA, YSLEER. The method was immunoSEQ multiplex PCR; TCRdb's version includes in-frame clones alone and lacks a portion of them. This set yields about 36,000 clones and no singletons; the top ten hold about 1.2%. This receptor was taken from a girl under 18 in good health, CMV-negative, and a related stem cell transplant donor. The material sequenced was PBMCs. The chain joins TRBV4-3 to TRBJ1-2; tentative D call: TRBD1 (6 bases). The CDR3 region is CASSPLGQLIYGYTF. The DNA of the CDR3 is TGCGCCAGCAGCCCCTTAGGACAGCTGATCTATGGCTACACCTTC.